This T cell receptor beta chain was recovered during a study of blood T cell repertoires in COVID-19 (dated by TCRdb to the early 2020s). Looking at the study overall: Samples covering the acute and convalescent phases of COVID-19 were provided by collaborators in the United States, Italy and Spain. Samples were obtained from the ongoing ImmuneRACE study (first 160 participants) and from approximately 1,200 subjects provided by 6 global collaborators. The material from the prospective study consisted of cDNA or gDNA derived from T cells, B-cell-depleted T cells, or PBMCs. Subjects who had been exposed to COVID-19, were actively infected with it, or had recovered from it provided the deeply sampled blood TCRbeta repertoires that made up the dataset. Where available, HLA class I and class II types were obtained from metadata supplied by the sample provider rather than from assay-based typing. The repertoires were released in a freely available public database meant as a resource for research on the immune response to SARS-CoV-2. Sample metadata almost always included a de-identified subject ID, COVID-19 status, age in years and sex. The full study reports these points: Clinical and demographic metadata were provided uncurated, with the amount varying by source and participant.

From cysteine to phenylalanine, the CDR3 is 16 amino acids long. CDR3 DNA is the only sequence kept; it has 48 bases, read in frame from the first base. From V the trimming removes 4 bases and from J it removes 7 bases, while the gene matches leave 9 bases of the junction unaccounted for. CDR1 and CDR2 are drawn from the germline V gene (reference sequence): LGHDT, YNNKEL. TCRbeta CDR3 regions were amplified from genomic DNA by means of the immunoSEQ Assay, a bias-controlled multiplex PCR. Under the source paper's analysis protocol: Nucleated cell counts per sample were estimated from amplification of reference gene primers within the assay. To quantify the absolute abundance of each unique TCRbeta CDR3 rearrangement, sequence reads were collapsed and filtered. For each sample, productive Simpson clonality was calculated as the square root of Simpson's diversity index across productive rearrangements. TCRdb holds this immuneACCESS table with in-frame rearrangements only. Some clones are missing; in checked studies, unresolved V genes explain under half, and the rest has no known cause. V and J calls and clone size are as listed in that table; D and trimming were resolved from the DNA. Here the sample has about 140,000 clones; about 87% occur a single time. The top ten hold approximately 1.5% of the sample.

In the case of this clone: Its specific antigen is unknown. No much larger clonotype is one base removed from it; base qualities were not supplied.

The collaborating institutions used their own protocols to collect whole blood in K2EDTA tubes. For TCRbeta analysis, collaborator samples were shipped as frozen whole blood, as isolated PBMCs, or as DNA extracted from either sample type. Recombination linked TRBV3-1 (or the pseudogene TRBV3-2) to TRBJ2-1; the central 11 bases match TRBD2. The sequenced material came from peripheral blood. The origin of this receptor is a woman aged 45-60 years with acute or convalescent COVID-19. The nucleotides read TGTGCCAGCAGCCCCAGACCGGGACTAGCGGTTAATGAGCAGTTCTTC. Its coded protein is CASSPRPGLAVNEQFF.